There are many counts of the clone carrying this T cell receptor (beta chain). Its antigen is currently unknown. The data originate from a study of T cells in Graves' hyperthyroidism and ophthalmopathy. In the study overall: At the time of initial diagnosis and before any treatment, peripheral blood was collected. Whole-study results and caveats: Ophthalmopathy prediction by the model preceded onset by a median roughly 6 months. Most thyroid-expanded clonotypes above 0.001 were also found in blood.

This sample holds PBMCs from roughly 10 ml fresh peripheral blood. There are 13 residues in the CDR3. Trimming took off 5 bases at V and 4 bases at J, with 11 bases between the two ends. Amplification yielded TCR beta CDR3 regions, with RNA transcripts as the source. The HTBI primer set was used in a first-round RT-PCR of the TCR CDR3. One entry per CDR3 protein results from TCRdb running MiXCR on the multiplex PCR reads. The table shows almost 500,000 distinct CDR3 sequences, with less than 25% occurring only once. This clonotype originated in a woman in her seventies with Graves' ophthalmopathy. The chain couples TRBV12-3 or TRBV12-4 to TRBJ1-2; the D gene is possibly TRBD1 (6 bases). Sequenced input: blood. The CDR3 DNA reads as TGTGCCAGCAGTCCGGACAGAGTCTATGGCTACACCTTC. Translation: CASSPDRVYGYTF.